This TCR beta chain was identified during a study of radiotherapy plus CTLA-4 blockade in lung cancer. Study-level information: Disease control reached around 30%, with objective responses in roughly 17%.

Turning to this clone: What it binds is unknown.

CDR3 size: 14 residues. Looked up from germline, CDR1 is SGHRS and CDR2 is YFSETQ. V was cut by 0 bases and J by 6 bases, with 13 bases left in between. TCRdb's table, derived via immunoSEQ multiplex PCR, lists solely in-frame clones and lacks some. The repertoire includes around 70,000 clones, about 80% of them detected once, and roughly 4% sits in the top ten. Those with chemo-refractory metastatic non-small-cell lung cancer were treated with focal radiation combined with CTLA-4 blockade using ipilimumab. General study points: With interferon-beta, early dynamics of blood T cell clones were reported to best predict response. In blood, after radiotherapy plus ipilimumab, tumor-derived TCR clones expanded.

This clonotype was sampled from a human donor with non-small cell lung cancer who had a partial response to radiotherapy plus ipilimumab. The V call is TRBV5-1, the J call TRBJ2-7, with D uncertain. The source was peripheral blood, collected from a patient treated with radiotherapy plus ipilimumab. The CDR3 region is CASSLVMQVGEQYF. CDR3 sequence (DNA): TGCGCCAGCAGCTTGGTCATGCAAGTCGGCGAGCAGTACTTC.